The T cell receptor beta chain described here comes from a study of T cells after yellow fever vaccination. The V end lost 2 bases, the J end lost 0 bases, and 5 bases lay between the germline ends. The CDR3 contains 13 residues. CDR1 is SGDLS, CDR2 YYNGEE, per germline. TCRdb reprocessed the 5' RACE reads via MiXCR and lists one record per CDR3 protein. The data show roughly 300,000 distinct CDR3 sequences, around 8.1% seen once. This clonotype was picked up a small number of times. The sample here was PBMCs, taken around 45 days after the first yellow fever vaccination. This TCR was recovered from a young man who received the YFV17D yellow fever vaccine. V and J are TRBV9 and TRBJ2-5; possibly TRBD2 for D (5 bases). The CDR3 is CASSVGDQETQYF. CDR3 nucleotides: TGTGCCAGCAGCGTCGGGGACCAAGAGACCCAGTACTTC.